The present T cell receptor (beta chain) was sequenced within a study of shared clonotypes between healthy human individuals. CDR1 and CDR2 from the germline V gene are SQVTM and ANQGSEA. CDR3 length: 15 amino acids. V was pared by 3 bases and J by 0 bases, with 2 bases of the junction left unmatched. Whole-study findings and limits: Represented diversity, genetic and exposure-history alike, was limited by few donors.

TCRdb keeps only in-frame clones here, not all; method: immunoSEQ multiplex PCR. The sample has about 700,000 clones, approximately 79% seen once. A word on this clone: The antigen remains unidentified.

The chain couples TRBV29-1 to TRBJ2-2, with 9 bases fitting TRBD2. The TCR was taken from a woman aged 30 to 39 in good health. The specimen sequenced was memory CD4+ T cells sorted from blood. Subset: CD45RA-negative fraction. Written as DNA, the CDR3 is TGCAGCGTTGATAGCGGGGGAGCGAACACCGGGGAGCTGTTTTTT. It is translated as CSVDSGGANTGELFF.